This T cell receptor beta chain comes out of a study of T cells in Graves' hyperthyroidism and ophthalmopathy. The study, taken as a whole, reports: Among clonotypes expanded in thyroid above 0.001, most were also found in blood.

V was clipped by 2 bases and J by 3 bases; unmatched bases: 4. The CDR3 is 16 residues long. From germline, CDR1 is LNHNV and CDR2 YYDKDF (reference sequence). The investigators amplified TCR beta CDR3 regions from RNA transcripts. Carried out on the TCR CDR3, a first-round RT-PCR used the HTBI primer set. TCRdb re-called the multiplex PCR reads through MiXCR, storing one row per CDR3 protein. The sample shows 550,000 to 700,000 distinct CDR3 sequences, roughly 14% of them seen only once. This clonotype was seen at least ten times. Its antigen is currently unknown. The rearrangement joins TRBV15 to TRBJ2-5; TRBD2 agrees at 12 bases. This sequence originates from a woman between 35 and 50 years old with Graves' ophthalmopathy. Sequencing used blood. The CDR3: CATSRSRLAGEETQYF. The CDR3 DNA reads as TGTGCCACCAGCAGAAGCCGACTAGCGGGAGAAGAGACCCAGTACTTC.